The 17 T cell receptor beta chains given below trace back to one sample, sequenced in a study of T cell repertoires in cytomegalovirus infection. TCRdb fed the reads into MiXCR, producing one record per CDR3 protein. The sample has roughly 720,000 distinct CDR3 sequences, less than 40% seen once; the top ten hold roughly 2.9%. Sequencing was performed on PBMCs. The receptors were gathered from a human donor in good health (CMV status not recorded). Some clones in this sample may be carry-over from other donors' samples.

At least ten counts were recorded for this clonotype. The V call is TRBV7-2, the J call TRBJ1-1; D is unclear. The V end was cut by 4 bases, the J end by 0 bases, with 6 bases between. Germline-derived CDR1 and CDR2 are SGHTA and FQGNSA. This CDR3 has 13 residues. The chain's CDR3 is CASSWFMNTEAFF. The DNA for the CDR3 is TGTGCCAGCAGCTGGTTCATGAACACTGAAGCTTTCTTT.

This rearrangement joins TRBV12-5 to TRBJ2-1; 10 bases are shared with TRBD2. The CDR3 sequence is 16 residues long. J gave up 4 bases and V 0 bases, and 3 bases lay outside the gene matches. Germline V gene data show CDR1 as LGHNT and CDR2 as FRNRAP. CDR3 sequence: CASGLVGSGGYNEQFF. DNA for the CDR3: TGTGCTAGTGGTTTGGTCGGTAGCGGGGGGTACAATGAGCAGTTCTTC.

Many counts were recorded for this clonotype. J is TRBJ1-1 and V is TRBV7-6, with a tentative D call TRBD1 (5 bases). Germline V gene lookup returns CDR1 SGHVS and CDR2 FNYEAQ. V gave up 5 bases and J gave up 1 base, with 14 bases separating them. The CDR3 is 15 residues long. In DNA, the CDR3 is TGTGCCAGCAGCCCGTATCAAGGGGAGAACACTGAAGCTTTCTTT. Its translation: CASSPYQGENTEAFF.

J is TRBJ2-2 and V is TRBV3-1; D possibly corresponds to TRBD1 (6 bases). The CDR3 totals 14 residues. V dropped 1 base and J dropped 7 bases, with 10 bases sitting between them. The germline V gene encodes CDR1 LGHDT and CDR2 YNNKEL (reference sequence). The CDR3 bases are TGTGCCAGCAGCCAAGTAGGGGGAGACGGGGAGCTGTTTTTT. Encoded protein: CASSQVGGDGELFF.

V gene TRBV27 combines with J gene TRBJ2-7, with TRBD2 matching over 7 bases. V dropped 5 bases and J dropped 0; count of bases not matched to a gene: 7. Germline loops: CDR1 MNHEY, CDR2 SMNVEV (reference sequence). The CDR3 consists of 15 residues. Here the CDR3 DNA reads TGTGCCAGCAGTCTTAGCGGGCCGAGCTCCTACGAGCAGTACTTC. It codes for CASSLSGPSSYEQYF.

V gene TRBV29-1 combines with J gene TRBJ1-1; no clear D. This CDR3 is built from 15 residues. Trimming left V 0 bases short and J 0 bases short, with 11 bases between. Per the germline V gene, CDR1 is SQVTM and CDR2 is ANQGSEA. The CDR3 region has the DNA TGCAGCGTTGAAGATCCGGGCGCCTTGAACACTGAAGCTTTCTTT. Protein sequence: CSVEDPGALNTEAFF.

The CDR3: CASSRQGGNNSPLHF. The CDR3 nucleotides are TGTGCCAGTAGTCGTCAGGGGGGGAACAATTCACCCCTCCACTTT. J is TRBJ1-6 and V is TRBV19; the match to TRBD1 covers 7 bases. The CDR3 totals 15 residues. The germline V gene has CDR1 LNHDA and CDR2 SQIVND (reference sequence). J gave up 7 bases and V 5 bases, and 8 bases lay outside the gene matches.

Concerning this clonotype: No conserved phenylalanine or tryptophan is present at the end of the CDR3, so a read error is the likely explanation. CDR3 in amino acids: CAGSSPSATYNEQFL. CDR3 nucleotides: TGTGCCGGCAGCTCTCCTAGCGCGACCTACAATGAGCAGTTCTTA. This rearrangement joins TRBV7-2 to TRBJ2-1, with D perhaps TRBD2 (6 bases). Germline lookup yields CDR1 SGHTA and CDR2 FQGNSA. This CDR3 contains 15 residues.

With regard to this clonotype: Sequence at one end of the junction differs from germline and may be a read error. The genes are TRBV6-6 and TRBJ1-2, with D unresolved. Per the germline V gene, CDR1 is MNHNY and CDR2 is SVGAGI (reference sequence). The CDR3 is made up of 15 amino acids. Written as DNA, the CDR3 is TGTGCCAGCAGTCCCCCCCCCGGGATTCGCTATGGCTACCCCTTC. This translates into CASSPPPGIRYGYPF.

J is TRBJ2-7 and V is TRBV28, with 10 bases identical to TRBD2. The CDR3 is 16 amino acids. Germline trimming cut 1 base from V and 3 bases from J; bases unmatched to any gene: 6. Germline V gene lookup returns CDR1 MDHEN and CDR2 SYDVKM. CDR3 sequence: CASSLFPSGRVYEQYF. CDR3 nucleotides: TGTGCCAGCAGTTTATTCCCTAGCGGGAGAGTCTACGAGCAGTACTTC.

J is TRBJ2-1 and V is TRBV7-3; 10 nucleotides line up with TRBD2. The CDR3 runs to 16 residues. The ends lost 4 bases at V and 2 bases at J; junction bases unmatched: 5. CDR1 and CDR2 (germline): SGHTA, FQGTGA. DNA for the CDR3: TGTGCCAGCAGCTATCATAGCGGGGGGCCCTACAATGAGCAGTTCTTC. It yields the protein CASSYHSGGPYNEQFF.

This clonotype has just a few counts. The chain couples TRBV12-3 or TRBV12-4 to TRBJ2-7, with TRBD1 matching 9 bases. This CDR3 comprises 16 residues. Unmatched junction bases numbered 6, after V lost 2 bases and J lost 1 base. CDR3 residues: CASSLSDRGRSYEQYF. As DNA, the CDR3 is TGTGCCAGCAGTTTAAGTGACAGGGGGAGATCCTACGAGCAGTACTTC.

This clonotype came up a few times. The CDR3 loop reads CASGLESGLPAFF. The CDR3 DNA reads TGTGCTAGTGGTTTGGAATCGGGGCTGCCGGCTTTCTTT. This chain joins TRBV12-5 and TRBJ1-1, with D possibly matching TRBD1 (5 bases). Trimming left V 1 base short and J 11 bases short, with 14 bases between. The length of the CDR3 is 13 residues. Germline CDR1 reads LGHNT; CDR2 reads FRNRAP.

The chain recombines TRBV11-1 with TRBJ2-1; 10 positions match TRBD2. The V gene end was trimmed by 6 bases and the J gene end by 7 bases; junction bases not matched to a gene: 12. This CDR3 spans 16 amino acids. From germline, CDR1 is SGHAT and CDR2 FQDESV (reference sequence). The CDR3 is CASSYSGGPPLNEQFF. CDR3 coding DNA: TGTGCCAGCAGTTATAGCGGGGGGCCTCCGTTGAATGAGCAGTTCTTC. The full variable domain, completed using reference TRBV11-1 and TRBJ2-1, is EAEVAQSPRYKITEKSQAVAFWCDPISGHATLYWYRQILGQGPELLVQFQDESVVDDSQLPKDRFSAERLKGVDSTLKIQPAELGDSAMYLCASSYSGGPPLNEQFFGPGTRLTVL.

The sample holds many counts of this clonotype. The chain recombines TRBV7-8 with TRBJ1-5, with TRBD1 as a possible D gene (5 bases). The length of the CDR3 is 15 residues. V shed 1 base and J shed 5 bases, with 12 bases lying between them. CDR1 is SGHVS, CDR2 FQNEAQ, per germline. The CDR3 region is CASSLGGTSHQPQHF. The CDR3 DNA follows: TGTGCCAGCAGCTTAGGGGGGACCTCCCATCAGCCCCAGCATTTT.

The chain recombines TRBV7-2 with TRBJ1-1; possibly TRBD1 for D (5 bases). CDR3 length: 14 residues. Germline lookup yields CDR1 SGHTA and CDR2 FQGNSA. Trimming pared 3 bases from V and 5 bases from J, leaving 13 bases between. CDR3 nucleotide sequence: TGTGCCAGCAGCTTCCCTGGGGCGTGGACTGAAGCTTTCTTT. Encoded protein: CASSFPGAWTEAFF.

This clonotype was seen a few times. The chain joins TRBV19 to TRBJ1-4; 7 bases are shared with TRBD1. This CDR3 is 16 amino acids long. CDR1 and CDR2 (germline): LNHDA, SQIVND (reference sequence). The V and J ends lost 4 bases and 6 bases, in that order; junction bases with no gene match: 11. In DNA, the CDR3 is TGTGCCAGTAGTACCATCGAAAGGGGGCTGTATGAAAAACTGTTTTTT. This codes for CASSTIERGLYEKLFF.